This T cell receptor beta chain was retrieved from a study of graft-versus-host responses after intestinal transplantation. Overall study findings and caveats: Present in recipient marrow, GvH clones included some that appeared first in ileum or blood. Early post-transplant HvG declines showed an association with peak circulating GvH clone levels. Graft-versus-host to host-versus-graft clonal ratios in allografts were high in patients with graft-donor T cell macrochimerism.

The ends were cut back, 6 bases at V and 0 bases at J, with 15 bases in the middle. This CDR3 comprises 15 residues. Germline V gene lookup returns CDR1 MNHEY and CDR2 SMNVEV (reference sequence). As concerns this clone: Its specificity is not known.

Data came from immunoSEQ multiplex PCR; TCRdb stores just in-frame clones and leaves some out. The table has roughly 120,000 clones, about 94% seen once. The chain joins TRBV27 to TRBJ2-7, with D possibly being TRBD2 (6 bases). Sequences were derived from unstimulated CD8+ T cells sorted from spleen or lymph node cells, sampled before intestinal transplant. This clonotype was obtained from a human donor who received an intestinal transplant. The CDR3 region is CASRQLASSSYEQYF. DNA for the CDR3: TGTGCCAGCAGGCAACTAGCTTCGAGCTCCTACGAGCAGTACTTC.